The entry below gives a single TCR beta chain sequence along with its context. The CDR3 spans 15 residues. Germline V gene data show CDR1 as MNHEY and CDR2 as SVGAGI. Trimming stripped 2 bases from V and 2 bases from J, with 10 bases between. The data are from a study of regulatory T cells in long-lasting Graves disease. Study as a whole: Persistence in Graves' disease required over 5 years of antithyroid drugs plus positive TSH receptor antibodies.

Noted time point: persistent/refractory GD, antithyroid drugs over 5 years with positive TRAb. PBMC RNA was the source of the TCR library. Graves' disease diagnoses followed American Thyroid Association guidelines. The authors built TCR beta libraries using iRepertoire HTBI primers and Arm-PCR of CDR3 regions. TCRdb fed the multiplex PCR reads into MiXCR, producing one record per CDR3 protein. The table lists over 250,000 distinct CDR3 sequences, 22% of them singletons. The sequences come from peripheral blood mononuclear cells (PBMCs), collected when the disease was refractory, from a patient treated with antithyroid drugs. The TCR comes from a female donor with Graves disease. The chain employs TRBV6-5 and TRBJ2-1, with D possibly being TRBD2 (5 bases). The CDR3 protein is CASSYVTGTYNEQFF. The CDR3 nucleotides are TGTGCCAGCAGTTACGTTACCGGGACCTACAATGAGCAGTTCTTC.